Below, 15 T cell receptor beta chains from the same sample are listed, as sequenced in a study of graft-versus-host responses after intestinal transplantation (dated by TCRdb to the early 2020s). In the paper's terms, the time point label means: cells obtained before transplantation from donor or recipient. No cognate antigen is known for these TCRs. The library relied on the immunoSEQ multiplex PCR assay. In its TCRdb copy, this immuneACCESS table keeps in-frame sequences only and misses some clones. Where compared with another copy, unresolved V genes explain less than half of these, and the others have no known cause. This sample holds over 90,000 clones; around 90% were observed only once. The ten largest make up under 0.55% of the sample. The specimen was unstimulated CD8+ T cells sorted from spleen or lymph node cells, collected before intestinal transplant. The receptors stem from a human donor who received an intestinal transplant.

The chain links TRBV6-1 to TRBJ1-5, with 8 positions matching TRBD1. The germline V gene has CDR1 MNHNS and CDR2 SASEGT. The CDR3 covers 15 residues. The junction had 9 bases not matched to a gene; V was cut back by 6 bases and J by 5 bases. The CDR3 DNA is TGTGCCAGCAGCGAGGACAGGGTGCTTGATCAGCCCCAGCATTTT. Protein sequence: CASSEDRVLDQPQHF.

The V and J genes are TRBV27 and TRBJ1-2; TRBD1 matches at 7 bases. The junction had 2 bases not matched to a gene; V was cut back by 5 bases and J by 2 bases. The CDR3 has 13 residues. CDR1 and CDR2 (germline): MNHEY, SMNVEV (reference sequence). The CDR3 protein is CASSPGQNYGYTF. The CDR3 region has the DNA TGTGCCAGCAGTCCGGGACAGAACTATGGCTACACCTTC.

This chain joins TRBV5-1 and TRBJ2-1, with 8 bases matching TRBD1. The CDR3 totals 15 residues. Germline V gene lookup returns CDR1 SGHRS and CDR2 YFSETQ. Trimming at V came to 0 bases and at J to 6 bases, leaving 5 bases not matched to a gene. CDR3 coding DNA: TGCGCCAGCAGCTTGGCTGGGACAGGAGGCAATGAGCAGTTCTTC. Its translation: CASSLAGTGGNEQFF.

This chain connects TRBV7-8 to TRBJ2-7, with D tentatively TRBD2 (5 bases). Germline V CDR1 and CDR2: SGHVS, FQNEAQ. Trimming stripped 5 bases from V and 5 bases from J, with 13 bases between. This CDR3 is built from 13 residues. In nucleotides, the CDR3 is TGTGCCAGCAGCCCCCGCCCACTAGACGAGCAGTACTTC. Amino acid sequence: CASSPRPLDEQYF.

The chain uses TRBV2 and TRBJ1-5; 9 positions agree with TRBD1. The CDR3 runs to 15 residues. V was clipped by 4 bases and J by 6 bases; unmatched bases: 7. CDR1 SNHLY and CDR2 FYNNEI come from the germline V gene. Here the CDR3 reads CASSVGTGMSQPQHF. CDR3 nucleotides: TGTGCCAGCAGTGTGGGGACAGGGATGAGTCAGCCCCAGCATTTT. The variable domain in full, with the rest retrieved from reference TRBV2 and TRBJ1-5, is EPEVTQTPSHQVTQMGQEVILRCVPISNHLYFYWYRQILGQKVEFLVSFYNNEISEKSEIFDDQFSVERPDGSNFTLKIRSTKLEDSAMYFCASSVGTGMSQPQHFGDGTRLSIL.

The CDR3 sequence: CAIGLAGASSYNEQFF. Written as DNA, the CDR3 is TGTGCCATCGGACTAGCGGGTGCTAGCTCCTACAATGAGCAGTTCTTC. This chain connects TRBV15 to TRBJ2-1, with 11 bases fitting TRBD2. This CDR3 has 16 amino acids. Germline-derived CDR1 and CDR2 are LNHNV and YYDKDF (reference sequence). Trimming cost V 10 bases and J 0 bases; bases outside gene matches: 8.

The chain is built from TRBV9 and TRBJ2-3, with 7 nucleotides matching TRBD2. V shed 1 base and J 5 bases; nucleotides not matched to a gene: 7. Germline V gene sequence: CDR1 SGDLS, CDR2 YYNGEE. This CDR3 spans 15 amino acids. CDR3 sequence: CASSVSGRAVDTQYF. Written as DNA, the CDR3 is TGTGCCAGCAGCGTAAGTGGGAGGGCCGTAGATACGCAGTATTTT. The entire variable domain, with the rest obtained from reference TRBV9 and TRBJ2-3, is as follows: DSGVTQTPKHLITATGQRVTLRCSPRSGDLSVYWYQQSLDQGLQFLIQYYNGEERAKGNILERFSAQQFPDLHSELNLSSLELGDSALYFCASSVSGRAVDTQYFGPGTRLTVL.

The CDR3 coding sequence is TGCAGCGTGGAGACTAGGGCAGATACGCAGTATTTT. This sequence encodes CSVETRADTQYF. The rearrangement links TRBV29-1 to TRBJ2-3; TRBD2 is a possible D gene (6 bases). The germline V and J ends were trimmed by 6 bases and 4 bases, with 11 bases remaining between them. The CDR3 has 12 residues. The germline V gene encodes CDR1 SQVTM and CDR2 ANQGSEA.

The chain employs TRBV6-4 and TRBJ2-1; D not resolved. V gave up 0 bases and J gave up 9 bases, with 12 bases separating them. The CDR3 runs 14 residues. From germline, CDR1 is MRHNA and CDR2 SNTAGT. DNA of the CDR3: TGTGCCAGCAGTGACTCAGCAGGCAGGCTTGAGCAGTTCTTC. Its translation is CASSDSAGRLEQFF.

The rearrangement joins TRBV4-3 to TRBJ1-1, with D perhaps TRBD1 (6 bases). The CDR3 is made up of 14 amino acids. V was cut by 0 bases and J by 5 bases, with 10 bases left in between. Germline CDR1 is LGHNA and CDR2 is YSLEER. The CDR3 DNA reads TGCGCCAGCAGCCAAGATAGCCAGGGGACTGAAGCTTTCTTT. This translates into CASSQDSQGTEAFF.

The chain's CDR3 is CAIKEEISYNEQFF. CDR3 in DNA: TGTGCCATCAAAGAGGAGATCTCCTACAATGAGCAGTTCTTC. J is TRBJ2-1 and V is TRBV10-3; D ambiguous. Trimming stripped 7 bases from V and 0 bases from J, with 10 bases between. Germline V gives CDR1 ENHRY, CDR2 SYGVKD. The CDR3 extends over 14 amino acids.

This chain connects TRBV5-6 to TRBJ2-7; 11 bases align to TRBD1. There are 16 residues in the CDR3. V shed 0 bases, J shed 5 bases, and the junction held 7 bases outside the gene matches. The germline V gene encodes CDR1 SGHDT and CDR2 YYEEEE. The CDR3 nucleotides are TGTGCCAGCAGCTTGGCCGGGACAGGGGGGAGGAACGAGCAGTACTTC. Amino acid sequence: CASSLAGTGGRNEQYF.

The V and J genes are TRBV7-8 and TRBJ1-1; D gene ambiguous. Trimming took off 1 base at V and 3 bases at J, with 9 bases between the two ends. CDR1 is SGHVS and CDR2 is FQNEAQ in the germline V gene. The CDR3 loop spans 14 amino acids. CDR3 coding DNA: TGTGCCAGCAGCTTAGAGGTTGCGGACACTGAAGCTTTCTTT. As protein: CASSLEVADTEAFF.

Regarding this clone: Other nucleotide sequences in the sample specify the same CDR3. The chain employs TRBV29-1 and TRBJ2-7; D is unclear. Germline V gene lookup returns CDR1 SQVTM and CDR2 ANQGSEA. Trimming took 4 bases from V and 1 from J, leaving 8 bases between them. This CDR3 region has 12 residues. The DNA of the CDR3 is TGCAGCGTTGTTGGTCAGTCCTACGAGCAGTACTTC. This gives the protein CSVVGQSYEQYF.

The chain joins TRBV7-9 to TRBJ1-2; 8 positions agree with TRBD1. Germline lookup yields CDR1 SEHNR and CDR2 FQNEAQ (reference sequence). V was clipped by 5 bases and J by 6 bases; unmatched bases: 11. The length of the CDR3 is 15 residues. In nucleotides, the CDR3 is TGTGCCAGCAGCATAGGTGACAGGGGATCCCATGGCTACACCTTC. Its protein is CASSIGDRGSHGYTF. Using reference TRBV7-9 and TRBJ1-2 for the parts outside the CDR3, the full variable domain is DTGVSQNPRHKITKRGQNVTFRCDPISEHNRLYWYRQTLGQGPEFLTYFQNEAQLEKSRLLSDRFSAERPKGSFSTLEIQRTEQGDSAMYLCASSIGDRGSHGYTFGSGTRLTVV.